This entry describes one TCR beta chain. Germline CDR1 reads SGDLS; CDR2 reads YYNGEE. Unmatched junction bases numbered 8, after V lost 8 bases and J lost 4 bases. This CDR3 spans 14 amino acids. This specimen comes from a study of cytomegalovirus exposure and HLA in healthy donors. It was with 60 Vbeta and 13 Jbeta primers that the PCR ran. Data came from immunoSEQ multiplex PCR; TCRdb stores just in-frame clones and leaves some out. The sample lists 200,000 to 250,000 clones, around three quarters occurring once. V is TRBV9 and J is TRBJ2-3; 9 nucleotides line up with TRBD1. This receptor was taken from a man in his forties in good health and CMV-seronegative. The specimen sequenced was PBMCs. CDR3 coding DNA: TGTGCCAGTCTGGGACAGGGAAAATCAGATACGCAGTATTTT. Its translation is CASLGQGKSDTQYF.